This entry describes one T cell receptor beta chain. Its antigen has not been determined. Nothing much larger sits one base from this clone, and base qualities are not available. From a lookup of the germline V gene, CDR1 and CDR2 are MDHEN and SYDVKM. The junction carries 18 bases between V and J, which are trimmed by 6 bases and 0 bases respectively. Taken from cysteine to phenylalanine, the CDR3 has 17 residues. Left in the record is the CDR3 DNA by itself, 51 bases read in frame from the first base. These data come from a study of cytomegalovirus exposure and HLA in healthy donors (TCRdb year 2017). About the study as a whole: An earlier analysis of some 600 of the donors reported 276 Gb of sequence data and around 120 million unique TCR beta sequences obtained from around 170 million T cells. An early release covering just under 650 HLA-typed donors comprised roughly 300 gigabases of sequencing data and about 90 million unique TCR sequences. Of the 300 to 450 genotyped donors, around 81% fell in the genetic ancestry cluster associated with self-reported Caucasian donors. The study was designed to test whether signatures of past pathogen exposure could be identified by cataloging public T cell receptors. The T cell repertoires of several hundred subjects were profiled by immunosequencing and related to cytomegalovirus serostatus. A separate validation cohort of about 110 different subjects was used in addition to the approximately 700-subject first cohort. To predict cytomegalovirus infection status, the study brought together high-throughput TCR immunosequencing, statistical association of individual TCRs with disease status, and machine learning. A later analysis re-analyzed previously published TCR beta repertoires from 500 to 700 donors and added high-resolution HLA genotyping to study TCR occurrence patterns. Rather than using new phenotypic data, the later analysis identified candidate immune exposures from TCR beta sequences and from how often those sequences occurred across donors. To decide whether each TCR beta V gene segment behaved as functional or pseudogenic, an earlier analysis of some 600 of the donors relied on high-throughput TCR beta sequencing. Donor age, sex, ethnicity and CMV serostatus were collected together with the repertoire data. A later genetic analysis took genome-wide SNP genotypes for about 65% of the 666 donors and used that subset as a discovery cohort. Every discovery cohort repertoire had been produced on one sequencing platform. HLA typing included class I and class II loci at four-digit resolution. Typing coverage differed by locus: A, B, C, DRB1 and DQB1 were typed in roughly 620-630 donors, DQA1 in 500 to 550, DPA1 in roughly 590, and DPB1 in just under 490. Because of strong linkage in the cohort, roughly five DR-DQ haplotypes were treated as single units for association and clustering. Among 300 to 450 genotyped donors of the cohort, an average of roughly 240,000 unique TCR beta nucleotide sequences were sequenced per donor, roughly 20% of them non-productive.

The cohort consisted of fewer than 700 healthy bone marrow donors. Cohort members were all nominally healthy when sampled, although unrecorded immune exposures were likely present. The donor was CMV seronegative and belonged to the group of around 350 seronegative cohort members. Each donor provided a peripheral blood sample, and peripheral blood mononuclear cells were used for TCR beta sequencing. The Qiagen DNeasy Blood Extraction Kit was used to extract genomic DNA from the blood cell samples. Broad study findings and their caveats: In a later analysis, most CMV-associated TCR beta chains were found to appear HLA-restricted, with HLA associations seemingly driven largely by CMV exposure. V-gene and J-gene trimming of TCR beta chains was associated with a missense DCLRE1C variant in a later genetic analysis, and the association was replicated in an independent cohort. Compared with equally common non-associated chains, HLA-associated TCR beta chains in a later analysis were more clonally expanded and had lower generation probabilities. In a later analysis, over 15,000 TCR beta sequences were associated with specific HLA alleles at a false discovery rate of 0.05. Linkage disequilibrium might explain the correlated functional status among segregating V segments, but an unknown experimental factor could not be excluded. A cluster of highly shared sequence variants was judged likely to be a technical artifact of the sequencing pipeline. In an earlier analysis of approximately 600 of the donors, most TCR beta V segments were observed in productive rearrangements about 87% or about 30% of the time, broadly matching IMGT annotations. Most TCR sequences were observed very rarely across donors, whereas some public TCRs were present in many individuals. The cohort was sequenced for TCR beta chains only, and without alpha or paired-chain data the features that could be detected were limited. It was suggested by the authors that the approach could potentially be generalized to other disease states and immunological phenotypes. According to a later genetic analysis, donors in an Asian-associated ancestry cluster had fewer N-insertions in productive TCRs than the roughly 670-donor mean. Three of the identified cytomegalovirus-associated TCR beta chains were confirmed in vitro to be specific for cytomegalovirus antigens. In a later analysis, TCR association rates were found to vary across HLA loci, with the most associated TCRs seen for DRB1 alleles and the fewest for HLA-C alleles. HLA typing was unavailable for some donors at each locus, so association tests used only the typed subset. The study listed 150 to 200 TCR beta chains as associated with cytomegalovirus. A further reported finding was that TCR beta sequences accurately predicted the HLA-A and HLA-B alleles for most subjects in the first cohort. Presence/absence analyses assumed roughly uniform sequencing depth across donors, an assumption that may not hold. Because counts were too low, roughly 17 rarely observed V segments, including chromosome 9 orphons, were left out of the earlier analysis of about 620 of the donors. According to a later analysis, parvovirus B19, influenza, CMV and Epstein-Barr virus appeared linked to several top co-occurrence clusters. Cytomegalovirus status was reported to be diagnosed by the classifier with high specificity and sensitivity in both the original and validation cohorts. When HLA alleles, especially DR and DQ, strongly co-occurred, attributing TCR associations to individual alleles was difficult. For the cohort, immune exposure information was limited to CMV serostatus. Because the 87-base-pair reads could not distinguish some IMGT-functional V segments, including TRBV6-2 and TRBV6-3, those segments were excluded.

The library was produced with the immunoSEQ multiplex PCR assay. For the multiplex PCR, a mixture combining 60 forward primers for TCR Vbeta segments and 13 reverse primers for TCR Jbeta segments was used. The CDR3 region of rearranged TCR beta genes was amplified from genomic DNA by a multiplex PCR assay. The Illumina HiSeq System was used to sequence the amplified TCR beta libraries as 87-base-pair reads. From the authors' description of their analysis: A later analysis counted approximately 84 million unique TCR beta chains across the 670 or so repertoires, and roughly 9.9 million of these chains were shared by at least two donors. Raw reads were error-corrected and collapsed into unique sequences with a nearest-neighbor algorithm that merged closely related sequences to remove PCR and sequencing errors. Alignment of CDR3 sequences to IMGT reference sequences was used to assign V, D and J gene segments. Each retained sequence needed at least a six-nucleotide match to both a V gene segment and a J gene segment. Rearrangements were classified as productive when the CDR3 lacked stop codons and remained in frame with V and J, and all other rearrangements were classified as non-productive. CDR3 was defined by IMGT convention, running from the second conserved V-encoded cysteine to the conserved J-encoded phenylalanine. The earlier analysis of about 590 of the donors excluded sequences that lacked an unambiguous match to a single V gene segment. In an earlier analysis of about 590 of the donors, a V segment was called functional when productive rearrangements were above 56.7%, and segregating when the standard deviation between donors exceeded 5%. To diagnose cytomegalovirus status from the catalog of TCR beta chain sequences, a statistical classification framework was built. In a later analysis, TCR nucleotide sequences were compared against IMGT/GENE-DB human TR gene sequences so that V and J genes could be assigned. A later analysis assigned CDR3 sequences and most-parsimonious VDJ recombination scenarios with the TCRdist pipeline. In a later analysis, every TCR beta chain was defined by the combination of its CDR3 amino acid sequence and its V-gene family, and reads without a unique V-gene family were dropped. In a later analysis, 450 to 600 highly shared, low-generation-probability nucleotide sequences were removed to address suspected cross-contamination and a sequencing artifact. A later analysis calculated a clonal expansion index for each public chain from normalized within-repertoire ranks of inferred template counts. In a later analysis, generation probabilities were computed using a VDJ recombination model fitted to out-of-frame rearrangements, and the results were checked against IGoR. Hypergeometric tests were used in a later analysis to score TCR-TCR, TCR-HLA and TCR-CMV co-occurrence, with a repertoire-size bias correction applied to the TCR pairs. In a later analysis, false discovery rates were estimated by permuting HLA or CMV assignments 20 times. In a later analysis, co-occurring TCRs were grouped using DBSCAN, and TCRdist sequence similarity was added for clustering within HLA-allele-positive subsets. Repertoires with fewer than 30,000 or more than 120,000 public chains were left out of co-occurrence clustering, as were several repertoires with anomalous nucleotide sharing. TCRdb limited this immuneACCESS table to in-frame rearrangements with V and J called. A share of clones is missing; checked studies link under half to unresolved V genes, and the rest is unexplained. That table supplies the V and J calls and clone size; D and trimming were determined from the DNA. In this sample the table shows 150,000 to 200,000 clones, around 84% of which occur a single time. The ten largest clones take up approximately 1.9% of the sample.

The TCR comes from a man aged 18 to 30 in good health and CMV-seronegative. The specimen sequenced was PBMCs. This chain is built from TRBV28 and TRBJ1-5, and the D gene may be TRBD1, 5 bases matching. The CDR3 sequence is CASRAGRTFYSNQPQHF. The DNA sequence reads TGTGCCAGCAGGGCGGGACGGACTTTCTATAGCAATCAGCCCCAGCATTTT.